This T cell receptor (beta chain) is drawn from a study of blood T cell repertoires in COVID-19. Study-wide background: From T cells, B-cell-depleted T cells, or PBMCs came the material, which was cDNA or gDNA.

The V end lost 5 bases, the J end lost 9 bases, and 14 bases lay between the germline ends. Germline V gene sequence: CDR1 MNHNY, CDR2 SVGAGI (reference sequence). This CDR3 has 14 amino acids. Authors' data handling: Amplification with reference gene primers provided the estimates of nucleated cell counts. The protocol was immunoSEQ multiplex PCR, while the TCRdb copy is restricted to in-frame clones and leaves out a portion. V, J and clone size derive from that table, while D and trimming were established from the DNA sequence. The data contain around 160,000 clones, about 85% of them seen just once; the ten biggest clones take up 30% to 45%.

The origin of this receptor is a human donor in a cohort sampled during active COVID-19. The chain links TRBV6-6 to TRBJ1-6, with D perhaps matching TRBD1 (5 bases). Input material: peripheral blood. The CDR3 DNA reads as TGTGCCAGCAGTCCTCAGGGTGACAGTTCACCCCTCCACTTT. It translates to CASSPQGDSSPLHF.